The 21 T cell receptor beta chains below all came from one sample that was sequenced in a study of chemoradiotherapy in HPV16-positive cancers. TCRdb keeps only in-frame clones here, not all; method: immunoSEQ multiplex PCR. Of tens of thousands of clones detected, about 90% appear once; the ten largest clones hold roughly 4.3%. The sample in question was blood, obtained from a patient who underwent chemoradiotherapy. Every receptor here comes from a human donor with HPV-associated anogenital cancer.

The chain combines TRBV30 with TRBJ1-6; tentatively, D is TRBD1 (5 bases). V was pared by 1 base and J by 10 bases, with 11 bases between. Germline lookup yields CDR1 GTSNPN and CDR2 SVGIG (reference sequence). The CDR3 spans 13 residues. The CDR3 bases are TGTGCCTGGAGTGCTCAGGGAGGCTCACCCCTCCACTTT. Its protein is CAWSAQGGSPLHF.

The J gene is TRBJ2-7, the V gene TRBV9; 12 bases are shared with TRBD1. The CDR3 covers 15 residues. The V gene end was trimmed by 3 bases and the J gene end by 4 bases; junction bases not matched to a gene: 5. Germline V gene sequence: CDR1 SGDLS, CDR2 YYNGEE. The CDR3 loop reads CASSARDRGPYEQYF. The CDR3 DNA follows: TGTGCCAGCAGCGCACGGGACAGGGGGCCGTACGAGCAGTACTTC.

The V and J genes are TRBV4-3 and TRBJ2-7; D uncertain. V lost 0 bases and J 3 bases, leaving 9 bases between the germline ends. The CDR3 loop spans 14 amino acids. Germline V gene lookup returns CDR1 LGHNA and CDR2 YSLEER. CDR3 in DNA: TGCGCCAGCAGCCAAGATTGGCGGAGCTACGAGCAGTACTTC. Amino acids: CASSQDWRSYEQYF.

The chain combines TRBV27 with TRBJ2-1; D is undetermined. CDR1 and CDR2 (germline): MNHEY, SMNVEV (reference sequence). The CDR3 extends over 15 amino acids. The V gene lost 5 bases and the J gene lost 8 bases, with 19 bases spanning the gap. In DNA form, the CDR3 reads TGTGCCAGCAGTCCTACAGCGCCGACCGCGGATGAGCAGTTCTTC. It codes for CASSPTAPTADEQFF.

The chain links TRBV2 to TRBJ1-2; the match to TRBD1 covers 8 bases. Germline V gives CDR1 SNHLY, CDR2 FYNNEI. With 3 bases clipped from V and 8 bases from J, the junction kept 8 bases outside the gene matches. The CDR3 is 14 amino acids. CDR3 bases: TGTGCCAGCAGTGATACACAGGGGGTGCGGGGCTACACCTTC. Protein product: CASSDTQGVRGYTF.

This clone was observed a few times. In DNA, the CDR3 is TGTGCCAGCAGCGCAGGGACTAGCAGGGAGACCCAGTACTTC. Encoded protein: CASSAGTSRETQYF. The chain has TRBV9 and TRBJ2-5; 9 nucleotides align to TRBD2. Germline values: CDR1 SGDLS, CDR2 YYNGEE. The CDR3 covers 14 residues. The V segment lost 3 bases and the J segment 5 bases; nucleotides outside the gene matches: 5.

This rearrangement joins TRBV5-1 to TRBJ1-6; TRBD1 matches at 7 bases. Unmatched junction bases numbered 5, after V lost 3 bases and J lost 5 bases. The germline V gene encodes CDR1 SGHRS and CDR2 YFSETQ. The CDR3 sequence is 15 residues long. CDR3 DNA: TGCGCCAGCAGCTCCCGACAGGGCCATAATTCACCCCTCCACTTT. Translating it yields CASSSRQGHNSPLHF.

The chain combines TRBV28 with TRBJ1-5; maybe TRBD1 (5 bases). This CDR3 has 16 amino acids. Germline V gene sequence: CDR1 MDHEN, CDR2 SYDVKM. Deletions cut 6 bases from V and 4 bases from J, with 19 bases between. The CDR3: CASRPLSGRSNQPQHF. The DNA for the CDR3 is TGTGCCAGCAGACCCCTATCGGGACGGAGTAATCAGCCCCAGCATTTT.

This chain uses TRBV9 with TRBJ1-1, with unresolved D. This CDR3 has 13 residues. Germline CDR1 is SGDLS and CDR2 is YYNGEE. Trimming pared 5 bases from V and 8 bases from J, leaving 16 bases between. This CDR3 is CASSRTYVAEAFF. CDR3 nucleotides: TGTGCCAGCAGTCGGACGTATGTTGCGGAAGCTTTCTTT.

This chain links TRBV7-8 with TRBJ2-4, with no clear D. CDR3 size: 12 residues. In germline, CDR1 is SGHVS, CDR2 FQNEAQ. V was trimmed by 5 bases and J by 8 bases, leaving 10 bases between them. In nucleotides, the CDR3 is TGTGCCAGCAGCCCACAACCGTACATTCAGTACTTC. As protein: CASSPQPYIQYF. Together with reference TRBV7-8 and TRBJ2-4, the CDR3 gives the full variable domain: GAGVSQSPRYKVAKRGQDVALRCDPISGHVSLFWYQQALGQGPEFLTYFQNEAQLDKSGLPSDRFFAERPEGSVSTLKIQRTQQEDSAVYLCASSPQPYIQYFGAGTRLSVL.

The gene calls are TRBV19 and TRBJ2-3; 14 bases align to TRBD2. Germline loops: CDR1 LNHDA, CDR2 SQIVND (reference sequence). V lost 5 bases and J lost 4; bases outside the gene matches: 5. There are 16 residues in the CDR3. The CDR3 DNA is TGTGCCAGTAGTGCCGGGACTAGCGGGGGCGCAGATACGCAGTATTTT. Translation gives CASSAGTSGGADTQYF.

The CDR3 here is CASKQEGMGELFF. Written as DNA, the CDR3 is TGTGCCAGCAAGCAGGAGGGTATGGGGGAGCTGTTTTTT. The chain carries TRBV2 and TRBJ2-2, with D possibly TRBD2 on 6 matching bases. CDR3 length equals 13 residues. The ends were cut back, 7 bases at V and 8 bases at J, with 14 bases in the middle. CDR1 is SNHLY, CDR2 FYNNEI, per germline.

The rearrangement uses TRBV14 and TRBJ2-7; D call uncertain. The length of the CDR3 is 11 residues. The ends were cut back, 4 bases at V and 3 bases at J, with 4 bases in the middle. Looked up from germline, CDR1 is SGHDN and CDR2 is FVKESK. The CDR3 DNA is TGTGCCAGCAGCCTATACTACGAGCAGTACTTC. Translation gives CASSLYYEQYF.

This sequence joins TRBV7-9 and TRBJ1-1; D uncertain. CDR1 is SEHNR, CDR2 FQNEAQ, per germline (reference sequence). The CDR3 runs to 12 residues. V was cut by 1 base and J by 8 bases, with 8 bases left in between. The CDR3 region is CASSLDGAEAFF. The CDR3 nucleotides are TGTGCCAGCAGCTTAGATGGCGCGGAAGCTTTCTTT.

The sample holds a few counts of this clone. The V and J genes are TRBV5-1 and TRBJ2-1; tentative D call: TRBD2 (5 bases). The CDR3 covers 14 residues. CDR1 and CDR2 from the germline V gene are SGHRS and YFSETQ. V lost 5 bases, J lost 4 bases, and 13 bases lay in between. The CDR3 bases are TGCGCCAGCAGTGGCGGGCCTTTGTACAATGAGCAGTTCTTC. This encodes CASSGGPLYNEQFF.

The chain combines TRBV12-5 with TRBJ1-3, with D unresolved. The CDR3 covers 13 residues. Germline assignment: CDR1 LGHNT and CDR2 FRNRAP. Trimming took 0 bases from V and 6 from J, leaving 6 bases between them. CDR3 sequence reads: CASGLVMANTIYF. CDR3 nucleotides: TGTGCTAGTGGTTTGGTAATGGCAAACACCATATATTTT.

This clone was observed once. V gene TRBV6-1 combines with J gene TRBJ2-3; D remains ambiguous. The CDR3 covers 15 residues. V lost 2 bases and J lost 2, with 11 bases in between. Germline V gene sequence: CDR1 MNHNS, CDR2 SASEGT. The CDR3 loop reads CASSESRPSTDTQYF. CDR3 coding DNA: TGTGCCAGCAGTGAATCTCGACCCTCCACAGATACGCAGTATTTT.

In its sample, this clone was seen once. The genes are TRBV5-6 and TRBJ2-6; 9 bases match TRBD1. CDR3 length: 17 residues. The V gene end was trimmed by 5 bases and the J gene end by 0 bases; junction bases not matched to a gene: 6. Per germline, CDR1 SGHDT and CDR2 YYEEEE. CDR3 sequence (DNA): TGTGCCAGCAGTACACAGGGGGCTTTCTCTGGGGCCAACGTCCTGACTTTC. Its protein is CASSTQGAFSGANVLTF. Full variable domain (outside the CDR3, taken from reference TRBV5-6 and TRBJ2-6): DAGVTQSPTHLIKTRGQQVTLRCSPKSGHDTVSWYQQALGQGPQFIFQYYEEEERQRGNFPDRFSGHQFPNYSSELNVNALLLGDSALYLCASSTQGAFSGANVLTFGAGSRLTVL.

The rearrangement links TRBV6-5 to TRBJ2-1; 7 nucleotides align to TRBD1. CDR3 length: 15 residues. Trimming removed 0 bases from V and 4 bases from J; junction bases left unmatched: 3. Germline values: CDR1 MNHEY, CDR2 SVGAGI. In DNA, the CDR3 is TGTGCCAGCAGTTACTCGCCGGGACAGTACAATGAGCAGTTCTTC. As protein: CASSYSPGQYNEQFF.

The chain recombines TRBV7-6 with TRBJ2-1; a possible D gene is TRBD2 (6 bases). Germline CDR1 reads SGHVS; CDR2 reads FNYEAQ. Between the trimmed V and J ends, which lost 3 bases and 9 bases, there was a span of 12 bases. This CDR3 has 13 amino acids. DNA for the CDR3: TGTGCCAGCAGCTTGGGGGGAGACGGTGAGCAGTTCTTC. It yields the protein CASSLGGDGEQFF.

This clone was recorded only once. CDR3 bases: TGTGCCAGCAGACTAGCGGGAGTCGACGAGCAGTACTTC. Amino acids: CASRLAGVDEQYF. The chain has TRBV27 and TRBJ2-7, with 11 bases aligning to TRBD2. The J segment lost 5 bases and the V segment lost 6 bases, leaving 3 bases of the junction unmatched. Germline V gene data show CDR1 as MNHEY and CDR2 as SMNVEV (reference sequence). CDR3 length equals 13 residues.